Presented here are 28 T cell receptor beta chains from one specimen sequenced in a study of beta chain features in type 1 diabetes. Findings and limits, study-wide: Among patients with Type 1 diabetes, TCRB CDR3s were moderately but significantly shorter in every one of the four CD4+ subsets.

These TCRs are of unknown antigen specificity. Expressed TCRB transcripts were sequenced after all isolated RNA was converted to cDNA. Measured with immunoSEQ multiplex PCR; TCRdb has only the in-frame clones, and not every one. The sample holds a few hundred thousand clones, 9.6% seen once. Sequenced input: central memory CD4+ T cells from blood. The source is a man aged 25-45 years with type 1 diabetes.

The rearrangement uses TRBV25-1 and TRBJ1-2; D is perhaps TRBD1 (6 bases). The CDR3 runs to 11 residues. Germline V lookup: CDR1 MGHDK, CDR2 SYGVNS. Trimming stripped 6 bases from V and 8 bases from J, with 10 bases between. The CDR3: CASRRQEGYTF. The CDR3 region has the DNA TGTGCCAGCAGGAGACAGGAAGGCTACACCTTC.

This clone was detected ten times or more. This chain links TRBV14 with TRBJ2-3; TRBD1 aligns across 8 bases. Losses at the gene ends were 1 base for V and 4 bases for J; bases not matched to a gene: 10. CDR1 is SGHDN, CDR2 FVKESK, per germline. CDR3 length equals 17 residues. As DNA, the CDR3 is TGTGCCAGCAGCCAAGTTGGGGCAGGACAGGGCCCAGATACGCAGTATTTT. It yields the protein CASSQVGAGQGPDTQYF.

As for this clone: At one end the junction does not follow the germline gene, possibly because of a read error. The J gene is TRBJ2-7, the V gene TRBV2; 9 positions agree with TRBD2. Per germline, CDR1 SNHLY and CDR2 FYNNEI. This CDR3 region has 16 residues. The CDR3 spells CATSDPSAGGINEQYF. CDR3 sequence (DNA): TGTGCCACCAGTGACCCCTCGGCGGGAGGGATTAACGAGCAGTACTTC.

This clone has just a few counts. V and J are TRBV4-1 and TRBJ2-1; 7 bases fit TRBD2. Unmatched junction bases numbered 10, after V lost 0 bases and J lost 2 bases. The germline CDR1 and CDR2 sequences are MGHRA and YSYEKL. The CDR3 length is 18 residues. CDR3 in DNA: TGCGCCAGCAGCCAAGATTATGCGGCTAGCGGCACCTACAATGAGCAGTTCTTC. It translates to CASSQDYAASGTYNEQFF.

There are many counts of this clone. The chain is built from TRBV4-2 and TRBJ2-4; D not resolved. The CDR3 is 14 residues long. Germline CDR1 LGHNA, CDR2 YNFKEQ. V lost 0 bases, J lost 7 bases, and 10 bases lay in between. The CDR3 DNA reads TGTGCCAGCAGCCAAGATGCGGCCATCAACATTCAGTACTTC. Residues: CASSQDAAINIQYF.

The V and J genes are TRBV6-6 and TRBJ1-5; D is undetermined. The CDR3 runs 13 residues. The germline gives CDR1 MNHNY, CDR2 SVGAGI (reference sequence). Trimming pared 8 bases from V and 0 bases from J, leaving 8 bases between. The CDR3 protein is CASADNSNQPQHF. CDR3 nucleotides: TGTGCCAGCGCAGACAATAGCAATCAGCCCCAGCATTTT.

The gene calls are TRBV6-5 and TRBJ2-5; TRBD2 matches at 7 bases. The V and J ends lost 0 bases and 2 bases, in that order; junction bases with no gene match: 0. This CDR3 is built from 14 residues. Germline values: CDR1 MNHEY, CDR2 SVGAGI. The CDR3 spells CASSYSGGQETQYF. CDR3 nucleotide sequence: TGTGCCAGCAGTTACTCGGGGGGGCAAGAGACCCAGTACTTC.

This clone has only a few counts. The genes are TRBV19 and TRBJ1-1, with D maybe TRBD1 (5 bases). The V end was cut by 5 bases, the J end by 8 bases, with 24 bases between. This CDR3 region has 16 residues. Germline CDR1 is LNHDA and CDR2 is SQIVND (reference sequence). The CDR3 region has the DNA TGTGCCAGTAGTGGAGCCACCGGGACGGTCAATTTGGAAGCTTTCTTT. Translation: CASSGATGTVNLEAFF.

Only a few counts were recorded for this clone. The CDR3 nucleotides are TGTGCCAGCTATCAAGATGGGATGCATAACAATGAGCAGTTCTTC. Protein sequence: CASYQDGMHNNEQFF. V usage is TRBV6-6 and J usage is TRBJ2-1; the D is unclear. The CDR3 totals 15 residues. Per germline, CDR1 MNHNY and CDR2 SVGAGI (reference sequence). Trimming cost V 8 bases and J 5 bases, with 19 bases left between them.

CDR3 coding DNA: TGTGCCAGCAGCCTGAGGACAGGGAGGTCCGGGGAGCTGTTTTTT. It translates to CASSLRTGRSGELFF. The J gene is TRBJ2-2, the V gene TRBV6-6, with TRBD1 identical over 8 bases. V gave up 6 bases and J gave up 6 bases; unmatched junction bases: 9. This CDR3 is 15 amino acids long. CDR1 is MNHNY, CDR2 SVGAGI, per germline (reference sequence).

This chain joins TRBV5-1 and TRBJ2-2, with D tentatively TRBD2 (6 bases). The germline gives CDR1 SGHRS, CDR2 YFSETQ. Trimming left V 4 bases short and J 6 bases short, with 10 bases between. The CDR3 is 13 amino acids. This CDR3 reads CASSRGMAGELFF. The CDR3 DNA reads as TGCGCCAGCAGCCGGGGGATGGCCGGGGAGCTGTTTTTT.

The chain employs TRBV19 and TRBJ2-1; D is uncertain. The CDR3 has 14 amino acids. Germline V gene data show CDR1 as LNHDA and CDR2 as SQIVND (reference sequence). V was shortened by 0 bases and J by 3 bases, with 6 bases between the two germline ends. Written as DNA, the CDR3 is TGTGCCAGTAGTATAGATTTTGGCTACAATGAGCAGTTCTTC. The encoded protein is CASSIDFGYNEQFF.

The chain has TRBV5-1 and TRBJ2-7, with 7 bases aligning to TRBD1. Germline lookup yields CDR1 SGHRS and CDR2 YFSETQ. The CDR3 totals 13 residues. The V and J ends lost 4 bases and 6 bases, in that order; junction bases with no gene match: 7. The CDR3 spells CASSKDRSVEQYF. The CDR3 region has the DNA TGCGCCAGCAGCAAGGACAGGAGTGTCGAGCAGTACTTC.

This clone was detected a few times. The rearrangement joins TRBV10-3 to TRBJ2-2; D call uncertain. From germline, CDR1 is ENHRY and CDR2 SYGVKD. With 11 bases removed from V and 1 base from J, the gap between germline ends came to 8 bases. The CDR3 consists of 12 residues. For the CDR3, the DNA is TGTGCCGCTCGGCAGAACACCGGGGAGCTGTTTTTT. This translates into CAARQNTGELFF.

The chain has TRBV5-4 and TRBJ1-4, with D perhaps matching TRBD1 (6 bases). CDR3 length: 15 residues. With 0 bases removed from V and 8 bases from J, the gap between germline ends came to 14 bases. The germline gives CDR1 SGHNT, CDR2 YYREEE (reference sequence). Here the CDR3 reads CASSLAAARGEKLFF. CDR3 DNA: TGTGCCAGCAGCTTGGCGGCTGCCAGGGGAGAAAAACTGTTTTTT.

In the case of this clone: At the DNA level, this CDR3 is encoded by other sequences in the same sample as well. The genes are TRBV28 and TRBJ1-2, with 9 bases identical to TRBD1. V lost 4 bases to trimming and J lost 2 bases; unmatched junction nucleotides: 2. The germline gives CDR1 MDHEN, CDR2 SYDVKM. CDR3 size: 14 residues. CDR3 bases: TGTGCCAGCAGTTCTGGACAGGGGAACTATGGCTACACCTTC. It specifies CASSSGQGNYGYTF.

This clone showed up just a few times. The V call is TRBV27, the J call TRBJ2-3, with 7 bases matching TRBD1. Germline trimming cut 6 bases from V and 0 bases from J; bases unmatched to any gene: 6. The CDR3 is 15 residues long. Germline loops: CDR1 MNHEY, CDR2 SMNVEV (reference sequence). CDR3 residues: CASRTGFTSTDTQYF. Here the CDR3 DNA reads TGTGCCAGCAGGACAGGGTTTACTAGCACAGATACGCAGTATTTT.

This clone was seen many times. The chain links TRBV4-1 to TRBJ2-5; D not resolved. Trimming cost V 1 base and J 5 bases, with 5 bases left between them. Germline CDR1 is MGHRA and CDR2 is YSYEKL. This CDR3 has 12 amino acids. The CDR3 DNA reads TGCGCCAGCAGCCAAGTTAGGGAGACCCAGTACTTC. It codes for CASSQVRETQYF.

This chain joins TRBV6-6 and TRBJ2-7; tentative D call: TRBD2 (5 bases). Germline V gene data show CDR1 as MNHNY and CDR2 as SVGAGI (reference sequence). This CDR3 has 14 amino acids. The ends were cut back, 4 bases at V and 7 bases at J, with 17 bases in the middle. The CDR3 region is CASSLRGEIYEQYF. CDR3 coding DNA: TGTGCCAGCAGTTTACGGGGAGAAATTTATGAGCAGTACTTC.

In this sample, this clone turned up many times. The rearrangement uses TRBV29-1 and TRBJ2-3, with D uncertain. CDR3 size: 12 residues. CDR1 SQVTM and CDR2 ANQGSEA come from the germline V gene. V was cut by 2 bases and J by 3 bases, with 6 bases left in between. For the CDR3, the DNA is TGCAGCGTTGAATCGGCGACAGATACGCAGTATTTT. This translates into CSVESATDTQYF.

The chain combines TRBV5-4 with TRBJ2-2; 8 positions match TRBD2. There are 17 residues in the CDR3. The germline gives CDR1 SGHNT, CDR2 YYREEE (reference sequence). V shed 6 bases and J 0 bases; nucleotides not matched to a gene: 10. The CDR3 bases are TGTGCCAGCACCAGCGGGGGCGGGATTACGAACACCGGGGAGCTGTTTTTT. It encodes CASTSGGGITNTGELFF.

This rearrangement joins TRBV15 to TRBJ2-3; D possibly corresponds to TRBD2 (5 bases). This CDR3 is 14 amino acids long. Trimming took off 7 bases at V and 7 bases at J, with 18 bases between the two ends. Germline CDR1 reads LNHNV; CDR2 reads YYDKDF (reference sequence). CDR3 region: CATTATLGLNTQYF. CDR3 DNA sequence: TGTGCCACCACCGCAACCCTCGGACTGAATACGCAGTATTTT.

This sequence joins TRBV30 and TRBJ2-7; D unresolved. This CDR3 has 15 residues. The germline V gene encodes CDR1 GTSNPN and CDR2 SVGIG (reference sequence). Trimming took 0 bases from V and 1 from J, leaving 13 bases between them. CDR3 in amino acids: CAWSVLATLSYEQYF. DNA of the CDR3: TGTGCCTGGAGTGTATTGGCCACTCTTTCCTACGAGCAGTACTTC.

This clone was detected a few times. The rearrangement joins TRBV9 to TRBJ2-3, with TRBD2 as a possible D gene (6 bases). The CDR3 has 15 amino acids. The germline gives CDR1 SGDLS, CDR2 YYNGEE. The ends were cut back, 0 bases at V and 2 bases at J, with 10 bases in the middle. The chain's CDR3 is CASSVGASATDTQYF. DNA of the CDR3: TGTGCCAGCAGCGTAGGGGCTAGCGCCACAGATACGCAGTATTTT.

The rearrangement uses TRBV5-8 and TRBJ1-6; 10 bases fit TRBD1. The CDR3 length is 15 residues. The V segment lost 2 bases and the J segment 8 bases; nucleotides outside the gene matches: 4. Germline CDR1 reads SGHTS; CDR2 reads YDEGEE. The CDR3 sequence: CASSFLGTGDSPLHF. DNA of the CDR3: TGTGCCAGCAGCTTTTTGGGGACAGGGGATTCACCCCTCCACTTT.

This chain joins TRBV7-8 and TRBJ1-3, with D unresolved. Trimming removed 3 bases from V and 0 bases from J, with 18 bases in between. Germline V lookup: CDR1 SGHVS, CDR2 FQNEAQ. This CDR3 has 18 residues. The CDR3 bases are TGTGCCAGCAGCTTGGTTGGAGTGGCACCCCTCTCTGGAAACACCATATATTTT. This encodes CASSLVGVAPLSGNTIYF.

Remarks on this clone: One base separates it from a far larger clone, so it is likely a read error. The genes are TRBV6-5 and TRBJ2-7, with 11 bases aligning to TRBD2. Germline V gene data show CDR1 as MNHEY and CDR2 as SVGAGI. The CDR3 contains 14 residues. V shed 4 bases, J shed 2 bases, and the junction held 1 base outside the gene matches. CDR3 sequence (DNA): TGTGCCAGCAGTTTAGCGGGAGGGGCCTACGAGCAGTACTTC. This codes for CASSLAGGAYEQYF.

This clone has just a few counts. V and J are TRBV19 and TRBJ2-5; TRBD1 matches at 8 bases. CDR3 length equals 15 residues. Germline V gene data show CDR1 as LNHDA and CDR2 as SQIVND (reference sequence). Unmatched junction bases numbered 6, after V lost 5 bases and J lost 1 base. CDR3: CASSRWTGIQETQYF. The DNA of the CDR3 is TGTGCCAGTAGTCGTTGGACAGGGATCCAAGAGACCCAGTACTTC.